This passage covers 22 T cell receptor beta chains from one sample sequenced in a study of blood T cell repertoires in COVID-19. Data came from immunoSEQ multiplex PCR; TCRdb stores just in-frame clones and leaves some out. The sample comprises 180,000 or so clones, under 90% of which are singletons, and roughly 15% rests with the top ten. The specimen sequenced was peripheral blood. The receptors were gathered from a woman aged 70-85 years with COVID-19, enrolled during active disease.

This clone was observed a handful of times. This chain uses TRBV5-1 with TRBJ2-4, with 10 bases matching TRBD1. The CDR3 spans 16 residues. With V trimmed by 4 bases and J by 7 bases, 11 bases remained unmatched. CDR1 is SGHRS and CDR2 is YFSETQ in the germline V gene. The chain's CDR3 is CASSPSSRQGANIQYF. The DNA for the CDR3 is TGCGCCAGCAGCCCATCCTCTCGACAGGGGGCGAACATTCAGTACTTC.

The chain couples TRBV7-2 to TRBJ1-5, with D unresolved. Trimming took 2 bases from V and 2 from J, leaving 10 bases between them. The length of the CDR3 is 15 residues. Germline V gives CDR1 SGHTA, CDR2 FQGNSA. The DNA for the CDR3 is TGTGCCAGCAGCTTACTAACTGAAGGCAATCAGCCCCAGCATTTT. Protein sequence: CASSLLTEGNQPQHF.

The genes are TRBV9 and TRBJ2-3, with D perhaps TRBD2 (5 bases). This CDR3 region has 14 residues. The V and J ends lost 2 bases and 5 bases respectively, with 12 bases between them. Germline V gives CDR1 SGDLS, CDR2 YYNGEE. CDR3 nucleotide sequence: TGTGCCAGCAGCGTGGAAGGAGGTGGAGATACGCAGTATTTT. It yields the protein CASSVEGGGDTQYF.

V is TRBV5-1 and J is TRBJ1-5, with D tentatively TRBD1 (6 bases). The germline V gene has CDR1 SGHRS and CDR2 YFSETQ. Trimming took off 3 bases at V and 6 bases at J, with 16 bases between the two ends. The CDR3 extends over 15 amino acids. The CDR3 nucleotides read TGCGCCAGCAGCTGGGTGCGGGGGGCCAGTCAGCCCCAGCATTTT. Encoded protein: CASSWVRGASQPQHF.

The DNA for the CDR3 is TGCAGTGCTAGTGGGGTGGGCAATTCACCCCTCCACTTT. Translation gives CSASGVGNSPLHF. This chain uses TRBV20-1 with TRBJ1-6; no clear D. The CDR3 runs to 13 residues. Germline CDR1 and CDR2: DFQATT and SNEGSKA (reference sequence). V was cut by 3 bases and J by 7 bases, with 10 bases left in between.

This clone was counted a single time. The rearrangement joins TRBV2 to TRBJ2-3, with TRBD2 matching over 9 bases. Germline V lookup: CDR1 SNHLY, CDR2 FYNNEI. CDR3 length equals 13 residues. V lost 6 bases to trimming and J lost 4 bases; unmatched junction nucleotides: 2. The CDR3 DNA follows: TGTGCCAGCAGCGGCGGGGGGGCAGATACGCAGTATTTT. Amino acids: CASSGGGADTQYF.

V usage is TRBV5-6 and J usage is TRBJ1-1, with 7 nucleotides matching TRBD1. The CDR3 totals 16 residues. From germline, CDR1 is SGHDT and CDR2 YYEEEE. The J segment lost 1 base and the V segment lost 4 bases, leaving 10 bases of the junction unmatched. This chain's CDR3 is CASSVPGDRQNTEAFF. CDR3 DNA: TGTGCCAGCAGCGTACCCGGGGACAGACAGAACACTGAAGCTTTCTTT.

This clone was seen a few times. The chain carries TRBV28 and TRBJ2-7; TRBD2 is a possible D gene (6 bases). Trimming removed 6 bases at V and 2 bases at J, with 17 bases between. Germline V CDR1 and CDR2: MDHEN, SYDVKM. CDR3 size: 15 residues. This CDR3 reads CASSQGGAGTYEQYF. DNA of the CDR3: TGTGCCAGCAGCCAAGGTGGCGCGGGAACCTACGAGCAGTACTTC.

The chain carries TRBV5-1 and TRBJ2-5; the match to TRBD2 covers 7 bases. The CDR3 runs 13 residues. V lost 5 bases and J lost 3; bases outside the gene matches: 4. Germline lookup yields CDR1 SGHRS and CDR2 YFSETQ. The CDR3 DNA reads as TGCGCCAGCAGGATTGCGGGAGAAGAGACCCAGTACTTC. Amino acid sequence: CASRIAGEETQYF.

This clone has only a few counts. This sequence joins TRBV9 and TRBJ2-5; D is ambiguous. The CDR3 sequence is 13 residues long. V lost 0 bases and J lost 1, with 4 bases in between. Germline V CDR1 and CDR2: SGDLS, YYNGEE. CDR3 in amino acids: CASSVGGQETQYF. CDR3 nucleotide sequence: TGTGCCAGCAGCGTAGGCGGCCAAGAGACCCAGTACTTC.

This clone occurred a few times. This chain links TRBV19 with TRBJ1-2; TRBD1 agrees at 8 bases. The germline V gene encodes CDR1 LNHDA and CDR2 SQIVND (reference sequence). The CDR3 loop spans 15 amino acids. The junction had 9 bases not matched to a gene; V was cut back by 3 bases and J by 6 bases. The CDR3 sequence: CASSMARQGINGYTF. The CDR3 DNA reads TGTGCCAGTAGTATGGCAAGACAGGGGATCAATGGCTACACCTTC.

The CDR3 reads CASRLAGGKYEQYF. The CDR3 coding sequence is TGTGCCAGCAGGTTAGCGGGAGGGAAGTACGAGCAGTACTTC. This chain links TRBV2 with TRBJ2-7; 11 bases line up with TRBD2. CDR3 length equals 14 residues. Germline lookup yields CDR1 SNHLY and CDR2 FYNNEI. Trimming at V came to 6 bases and at J to 4 bases, leaving 5 bases not matched to a gene.

V and J are TRBV7-8 and TRBJ1-3, with unresolved D. CDR3 length: 14 residues. Looked up from germline, CDR1 is SGHVS and CDR2 is FQNEAQ. V dropped 1 base and J dropped 4 bases, with 8 bases sitting between them. CDR3 protein: CASSLVGVGNTIYF. CDR3 DNA: TGTGCCAGCAGCTTAGTCGGGGTGGGAAACACCATATATTTT.

This chain uses TRBV2 with TRBJ2-7; 9 nucleotides align to TRBD1. Germline V gene lookup returns CDR1 SNHLY and CDR2 FYNNEI. Losses at the gene ends were 6 bases for V and 4 bases for J; bases not matched to a gene: 7. The CDR3 sequence is 14 residues long. DNA for the CDR3: TGTGCCAGCAGCCCGCGGGACAGGGAATACGAGCAGTACTTC. Translating it yields CASSPRDREYEQYF.

This chain joins TRBV6-6 and TRBJ2-3; unclear D gene. V was cut by 0 bases and J by 2 bases, with 9 bases left in between. CDR3 length: 15 amino acids. CDR1 MNHNY and CDR2 SVGAGI come from the germline V gene (reference sequence). In DNA, the CDR3 is TGTGCCAGCAGTTACTCCACCAGGTCCACAGATACGCAGTATTTT. Protein product: CASSYSTRSTDTQYF.

A few counts support this clone. V usage is TRBV5-1 and J usage is TRBJ1-1, with TRBD1 matching 7 bases. CDR1 and CDR2 from the germline V gene are SGHRS and YFSETQ. V dropped 4 bases and J dropped 2; count of bases not matched to a gene: 5. This CDR3 is built from 14 residues. In nucleotides, the CDR3 is TGCGCCAGCAGCGTAGGGACAGCCAACACTGAAGCTTTCTTT. This sequence encodes CASSVGTANTEAFF.

V is TRBV2 and J is TRBJ1-3; tentatively, D is TRBD1 (6 bases). There are 13 residues in the CDR3. V lost 6 bases to trimming and J lost 4 bases, with 10 bases between them. Germline CDR1 and CDR2: SNHLY and FYNNEI. The CDR3 reads CASRLGQGNTIYF. The CDR3 DNA sequence: TGTGCCAGCAGGTTAGGACAGGGAAACACCATATATTTT.

The chain combines TRBV19 with TRBJ2-3, with 11 bases lining up with TRBD2. The CDR3 covers 16 residues. V shed 3 bases, J shed 2 bases, and the junction held 4 bases outside the gene matches. The V gene's germline CDR1 is LNHDA and CDR2 SQIVND (reference sequence). CDR3 residues: CASSMGTSGTTDTQYF. The CDR3 nucleotides are TGTGCCAGTAGTATGGGGACTAGCGGCACCACAGATACGCAGTATTTT.

The chain has TRBV6-5 and TRBJ2-2, with D maybe TRBD2 (5 bases). Trimming removed 8 bases from V and 2 bases from J, with 15 bases in between. Germline loops: CDR1 MNHEY, CDR2 SVGAGI. The CDR3 is 15 amino acids. The CDR3 loop is CASGVRGSNTGELFF. The CDR3 DNA sequence: TGTGCCAGCGGCGTAAGAGGGAGTAACACCGGGGAGCTGTTTTTT.

The chain recombines TRBV6-1 with TRBJ1-1; TRBD1 might be the D (5 bases). Germline-derived CDR1 and CDR2 are MNHNS and SASEGT. V was trimmed by 1 base and J by 0 bases, leaving 18 bases between them. The CDR3 totals 18 residues. The CDR3 sequence: CASSEGSVGRRMNTEAFF. The CDR3, as DNA: TGTGCCAGCAGTGAAGGGTCTGTGGGGCGCAGGATGAACACTGAAGCTTTCTTT.

The chain couples TRBV7-2 to TRBJ2-7; D is perhaps TRBD2 (6 bases). The V gene's germline CDR1 is SGHTA and CDR2 FQGNSA. V gave up 7 bases and J gave up 7 bases, with 11 bases separating them. This CDR3 has 11 residues. The CDR3 nucleotides are TGTGCCAGCACCCTGGGGGGTGAGCAGTACTTC. This translates into CASTLGGEQYF.

The rearrangement links TRBV18 to TRBJ2-7; D is perhaps TRBD2 (6 bases). Per the germline V gene, CDR1 is KGHSH and CDR2 is LQKENI. V shed 3 bases and J shed 4 bases, with 19 bases lying between them. The CDR3 is made up of 16 amino acids. The CDR3 loop is CASSPVGSGPRYEQYF. CDR3 nucleotides: TGTGCCAGCTCACCCGTCGGTAGCGGCCCGCGTTACGAGCAGTACTTC. The variable domain in full, with the rest retrieved from reference TRBV18 and TRBJ2-7, is NAGVMQNPRHLVRRRGQEARLRCSPMKGHSHVYWYRQLPEEGLKFMVYLQKENIIDESGMPKERFSAEFPKEGPSILRIQQVVRGDSAAYFCASSPVGSGPRYEQYFGPGTRLTVT.